This TCR beta chain is drawn from a study of neurological immune-mediated disorders. The study's findings and limits: Because no CDR3 amino acid sequences were shared across subjects by expanded clones, private repertoires were suggested in all groups.

Time point denoted: longitudinal time-point 1 (baseline). The study used blood bank volunteers in Maryland, USA, as healthy controls. 5'RACE with 10-nucleotide random UMIs produced the cDNA. TCRdb ran MiXCR on the 5' RACE reads and lists one entry per CDR3 protein. This sample has some 71,000 distinct CDR3 sequences, with about 10% found just once. This clonotype was recorded many times. Its antigen is still unknown. The junction had 1 base not matched to a gene; V was cut back by 8 bases and J by 4 bases. From germline, CDR1 is MDHEN and CDR2 SYDVKM. This CDR3 comprises 13 residues. The sample was PBMCs. The sequence was collected from a man younger than 45 in good health. The chain recombines TRBV28 with TRBJ1-5; 11 bases map to TRBD1. CDR3 in DNA: TGTGCCAGCGGGGACAGGGGGAATCAGCCCCAGCATTTT. Translated, it gives CASGDRGNQPQHF.